A selection of T cell receptor beta chains follows, all from one sample in a study of CD8 T cells in Susac syndrome. One entry per CDR3 protein, called by TCRdb with MiXCR from the immunoSEQ multiplex PCR reads. The table lists roughly 200,000 distinct CDR3 sequences, roughly 94% of them singletons. What was sequenced was CD4+ T cells from PBMCs. These receptors were taken from a human donor with Susac syndrome. The conserved cysteine and the conserved F or W are not part of the CDR3 here. The order of the fields is J gene, V gene, D gene, CDR3 protein. D genes are given only for firm matches.

TRBJ2-1	TRBV4-3	.	ASSQDWDDEQF
TRBJ2-3	TRBV6-1	TRBD2	ASSGPIAGTTDTQY
TRBJ2-7	TRBV3-1	.	ASSHLAQGIHEQY
TRBJ1-2	TRBV7-8	.	ASSFGGDYGYT
TRBJ1-4	TRBV20-1	.	SVPGRPNEKLF
TRBJ2-7	TRBV6-1	.	ASSEPNEQY
TRBJ2-3	TRBV20-1	.	SASPGTTDTQY
TRBJ1-5	TRBV18	.	ASSPHSDQPQH
TRBJ2-7	TRBV7-2	.	ASAYPAWSEQY
TRBJ2-7	TRBV29-1	.	SVSRSAYEQY
TRBJ1-2	TRBV29-1	.	SVEKGYT
TRBJ1-5	TRBV7-8	.	ASSLMSGLDRQPQH
TRBJ1-1	TRBV18	.	ASSPRTEGSTEAF
TRBJ1-2	TRBV7-2	.	ASTLLSSMAVDGYT
TRBJ2-2	TRBV18	.	ASSTRGDTGELF
TRBJ1-5	TRBV30	TRBD1	AWSVPRPGTGDGGNQPQH
TRBJ2-1	TRBV5-1	TRBD2	ASRPLGGATYNEQF
TRBJ2-3	TRBV15	TRBD1	ATSRGLGTGLDTQY
TRBJ2-7	TRBV13	.	ASSFSAREQY
TRBJ1-2	TRBV5-1	TRBD1	ASSLGWTGPNYGYT
TRBJ1-4	TRBV6-5	.	ASSYSGAERKLF
TRBJ1-1	TRBV10-3	TRBD1	AIRGTGERAEAF
TRBJ2-1	TRBV5-1	.	ASSFWEFDNEQF
TRBJ2-1	TRBV6-2/TRBV6-3	TRBD1	ASSPEDRGIYNEQF
TRBJ1-1	TRBV6-5	.	ASSYSRRTHTEAF
TRBJ2-1	TRBV1	.	TSSQLSGLDFHSYNEQF